A single sample is the source of the 17 T cell receptor beta chains below, sequenced in a study of shared clonotypes between healthy human individuals. The table came from immunoSEQ multiplex PCR; TCRdb's copy has only in-frame clones and leaves some out. The sample consists of 2 million to 3 million clones, under 95% of them appearing once. Specimen: naive CD4+ T cells from PBMCs. Subset of the sample: CD45RA+ positively selected. Source of these receptors: a young man in good health. Some clones in this sample may be carry-over from other donors' samples.

J is TRBJ2-1 and V is TRBV25-1; D call uncertain. From germline, CDR1 is MGHDK and CDR2 SYGVNS. V was cut by 3 bases and J by 8 bases, with 11 bases left in between. The CDR3 covers 13 residues. CDR3 DNA: TGTGCCAGCAGTGACACGATCTCGGATGAGCAGTTCTTC. Its translation: CASSDTISDEQFF.

This rearrangement joins TRBV19 to TRBJ1-4; TRBD1 matches at 9 bases. The J segment lost 0 bases and the V segment lost 4 bases, leaving 6 bases of the junction unmatched. The CDR3 contains 17 residues. Germline V gives CDR1 LNHDA, CDR2 SQIVND (reference sequence). CDR3 protein: CASSTLDRGTTNEKLFF. Here the CDR3 DNA reads TGTGCCAGTAGTACTCTCGACAGGGGGACAACTAATGAAAAACTGTTTTTT.

Points on this clone: A junction boundary mismatches the germline segment, possibly from a read error. The V gene is TRBV5-3, the J gene TRBJ2-7; D remains ambiguous. TRBV5-3 is an open reading frame, and its role is uncertain. This CDR3 comprises 14 residues. CDR3 sequence (DNA): TGTGCCAGCAGCTTCCCGAAGAGCTCCTACGAGCAGTACTTC. Encoded protein: CASSFPKSSYEQYF.

V is TRBV5-6 and J is TRBJ2-7, with D uncertain. The CDR3 spans 13 residues. CDR1 and CDR2 (germline): SGHDT, YYEEEE. Between the trimmed V and J ends, which lost 4 bases and 5 bases, there was a span of 13 bases. CDR3 in amino acids: CASSLRVPHEQYF. Here the CDR3 DNA reads TGTGCCAGCAGCCTCCGGGTCCCCCACGAGCAGTACTTC.

The chain joins TRBV7-9 to TRBJ1-4; D might be TRBD1 (5 bases). CDR1 SEHNR and CDR2 FQNEAQ come from the germline V gene (reference sequence). The V end lost 4 bases, the J end lost 8 bases, and 14 bases lay between the germline ends. The CDR3 loop spans 14 amino acids. For the CDR3, the DNA is TGTGCCAGCAGCTCAACGGGGGGTTGGGAAAAACTGTTTTTT. Translating it yields CASSSTGGWEKLFF.

This clone was seen only a few times. The sample carries other DNA sequences with the same CDR3. V is TRBV5-1 and J is TRBJ1-1; 10 bases line up with TRBD1. V lost 4 bases to trimming and J lost 3 bases; unmatched junction nucleotides: 3. Looked up from germline, CDR1 is SGHRS and CDR2 is YFSETQ. This CDR3 is built from 14 residues. As DNA, the CDR3 is TGCGCCAGCAGCCTGGACAGGGGGGACACTGAAGCTTTCTTT. Amino acids: CASSLDRGDTEAFF.

The chain combines TRBV5-1 with TRBJ2-1; D gene ambiguous. CDR1 and CDR2 from the germline V gene are SGHRS and YFSETQ. Trimming pared 3 bases from V and 10 bases from J, leaving 17 bases between. The CDR3 length is 14 residues. The CDR3 protein is CASSSSGGLMEQFF. In DNA, the CDR3 is TGCGCCAGCAGCTCAAGTGGTGGGCTGATGGAGCAGTTCTTC.

The chain combines TRBV6-1 with TRBJ2-6; D is undetermined. Germline CDR1 and CDR2: MNHNS and SASEGT. CDR3 size: 16 residues. Trimming removed 3 bases at V and 0 bases at J, with 9 bases between. CDR3 protein: CASSEATRSGANVLTF. The CDR3 DNA follows: TGTGCCAGCAGTGAGGCCACTCGCTCTGGGGCCAACGTCCTGACTTTC.

The J gene is TRBJ2-1, the V gene TRBV19; D not resolved. The germline V gene encodes CDR1 LNHDA and CDR2 SQIVND (reference sequence). CDR3 size: 14 residues. The ends were cut back, 2 bases at V and 6 bases at J, with 11 bases in the middle. This CDR3 reads CASSIKGTPNEQFF. The CDR3, as DNA: TGTGCCAGTAGTATAAAGGGAACACCCAATGAGCAGTTCTTC.

The chain couples TRBV30 to TRBJ1-3; D unresolved. Germline V gene data show CDR1 as GTSNPN and CDR2 as SVGIG (reference sequence). V lost 3 bases and J 5 bases, leaving 14 bases between the germline ends. The CDR3 runs to 14 residues. The DNA for the CDR3 is TGTGCCTGGAGCGTACAAGGCGGCCGAAACACCATATATTTT. It translates to CAWSVQGGRNTIYF.

The gene calls are TRBV5-4 and TRBJ2-5, with D unclear. The CDR3 loop spans 13 amino acids. The germline V gene encodes CDR1 SGHNT and CDR2 YYREEE (reference sequence). Trimming took 3 bases from V and 0 from J, leaving 6 bases between them. In nucleotides, the CDR3 is TGTGCCAGCAGCTCAAGATACCAAGAGACCCAGTACTTC. It yields the protein CASSSRYQETQYF.

The gene calls are TRBV7-9 and TRBJ2-1, with no clear D. Looked up from germline, CDR1 is SEHNR and CDR2 is FQNEAQ (reference sequence). V was shortened by 2 bases and J by 3 bases, with 8 bases between the two germline ends. This CDR3 has 14 residues. CDR3 in amino acids: CASSLSTRYNEQFF. CDR3 nucleotides: TGTGCCAGCAGCTTAAGTACCCGCTACAATGAGCAGTTCTTC.

This chain uses TRBV5-1 with TRBJ1-4; D gene uncertain. From germline, CDR1 is SGHRS and CDR2 YFSETQ. The CDR3 extends over 16 amino acids. V was pared by 4 bases and J by 0 bases, with 13 bases between. CDR3: CASSPVAASTNEKLFF. Here the CDR3 DNA reads TGCGCCAGCAGCCCGGTGGCGGCGTCAACTAATGAAAAACTGTTTTTT.

V is TRBV7-9 and J is TRBJ2-2, with 7 bases aligning to TRBD1. The CDR3 is made up of 19 amino acids. Germline trimming cut 4 bases from V and 2 bases from J; bases unmatched to any gene: 16. From germline, CDR1 is SEHNR and CDR2 FQNEAQ (reference sequence). The CDR3 coding sequence is TGTGCCAGCAGCTCCGTCATCGGTTCCGGGACAGCCAACACCGGGGAGCTGTTTTTT. As protein: CASSSVIGSGTANTGELFF.

The rearrangement joins TRBV7-3 to TRBJ2-3; no firm D call. The CDR3 spans 13 residues. Germline lookup yields CDR1 SGHTA and CDR2 FQGTGA. Trimming stripped 0 bases from V and 4 bases from J, with 5 bases between. CDR3 DNA: TGTGCCAGCAGCTTAACCCTCCCAGATACGCAGTATTTT. It specifies CASSLTLPDTQYF.

The chain couples TRBV11-2 to TRBJ2-5, with D maybe TRBD2 (6 bases). This CDR3 spans 15 amino acids. In germline, CDR1 is SGHAT, CDR2 FQNNGV. V lost 1 base to trimming and J lost 1 base, with 10 bases between them. The CDR3, as DNA: TGTGCCAGCAGCTTAGGAGGGACTCCCCAAGAGACCCAGTACTTC. Protein: CASSLGGTPQETQYF.

The gene calls are TRBV28 and TRBJ2-1, with D perhaps TRBD2 (6 bases). The germline V gene has CDR1 MDHEN and CDR2 SYDVKM. V was clipped by 2 bases and J by 3 bases, with 14 bases between them. The CDR3 loop spans 16 amino acids. CDR3 residues: CASSLVSASVYNEQFF. CDR3 in DNA: TGTGCCAGCAGTTTAGTGTCGGCTAGCGTCTACAATGAGCAGTTCTTC.